The 7 T cell receptor beta chains below all came from one sample that was sequenced in a study of blood T cells in healthy people across ages. Using a J-beta primer mix together with a sample-barcoded 5' primer, a second PCR was run for roughly 6 to 12 cycles. TCRdb processed the 5' RACE reads anew with MiXCR; each CDR3 protein has one entry. The repertoire holds some 640,000 distinct CDR3 sequences, with about 30% as singletons. Sequenced input: blood. The source of these receptors is a woman at least 80 years old in good health.

In regard to this clonotype: A read error may be the cause here, since a much bigger clone is one base away. CDR3 residues: CASQPGLGGEQYF. The CDR3 nucleotides are TGTGCCAGCCAACCAGGGTTGGGGGGTGAGCAGTACTTC. The chain has TRBV7-3 and TRBJ2-7; tentative D call: TRBD2 (6 bases). Trimming shortened V by 8 bases and J by 7 bases, and 18 bases separated the two germline ends. Looked up from germline, CDR1 is SGHTA and CDR2 is FQGTGA. The CDR3 sequence is 13 residues long.

Points on this clonotype: One end of the junction does not line up with germline, which may come from a read error. The chain is built from TRBV27 and TRBJ1-5; TRBD1 matches at 9 bases. Germline V lookup: CDR1 MNHEY, CDR2 SMNVEV (reference sequence). The CDR3 contains 16 residues. CDR3 region: CAGSLSAGTGHQPQHF. DNA for the CDR3: TGTGCCGGCAGTTTATCCGCCGGGACAGGGCATCAGCCCCAGCATTTT.

The chain couples TRBV29-1 to TRBJ1-5, with D perhaps TRBD1 (6 bases). From germline, CDR1 is SQVTM and CDR2 ANQGSEA. V was cut by 8 bases and J by 9 bases, with 20 bases left in between. The CDR3 has 13 amino acids. The CDR3 loop is CSTRRGADRPQHF. The CDR3 DNA reads as TGCAGCACGAGACGGGGGGCGGATCGGCCCCAGCATTTT.

Only a few counts were recorded for this clonotype. The chain couples TRBV16 to TRBJ1-5, with D tentatively TRBD1 (5 bases). This CDR3 has 16 amino acids. Germline values: CDR1 KGHSY, CDR2 FQNENV. Trimming removed 2 bases from V and 0 bases from J, with 11 bases in between. CDR3 sequence: CASSQTQANSNQPQHF. The CDR3 bases are TGTGCCAGCAGCCAAACACAGGCAAATAGCAATCAGCCCCAGCATTTT.

This clonotype was seen at least ten times. At one end, the junction sequence differs from germline, possibly due to a read error. The chain carries TRBV29-1 and TRBJ1-2; tentative D call: TRBD1 (5 bases). The CDR3 is made up of 17 amino acids. Germline CDR1 reads SQVTM; CDR2 reads ANQGSEA. CDR3: CSVEGALDSTGNYGYTF. Written as DNA, the CDR3 is TGCAGCGTCGAAGGGGCACTCGACTCTACCGGGAACTATGGCTACACCTTC.

This clonotype was counted ten times or more. The chain is built from TRBV6-5 and TRBJ2-3; possible D gene TRBD2, 6 bases. The CDR3 runs 16 residues. Trimming took 0 bases from V and 6 from J, leaving 16 bases between them. CDR1 is MNHEY, CDR2 SVGAGI, per germline. CDR3 protein: CASSYSWDSPKDTQYF. The CDR3 DNA reads as TGTGCCAGCAGTTACTCGTGGGACTCACCCAAGGATACGCAGTATTTT.

The chain uses TRBV9 and TRBJ1-6; TRBD1 is a possible D gene (5 bases). The V and J ends lost 0 bases and 7 bases respectively, with 11 bases between them. The germline V gene encodes CDR1 SGDLS and CDR2 YYNGEE. This CDR3 has 15 amino acids. The CDR3 here is CASSVDRGLNSPLHF. The DNA for the CDR3 is TGTGCCAGCAGCGTAGATCGGGGCTTGAATTCACCCCTCCACTTT.